What follows are 19 T cell receptor beta chains derived from one specimen sequenced in a study of cytotoxic CD8 clonotypes in ibrutinib-treated CLL. Assay: immunoSEQ multiplex PCR; the TCRdb copy retains only in-frame clones and omits some. This table has fewer than 400,000 clones, around 66% appearing once. Sequencing used PBMCs, obtained after 36 months of ibrutinib treatment. All receptors come from a human donor with chronic lymphocytic leukemia.

The DNA for the CDR3 is TGTGCCAGCAGCTTAGGTGGACTAGCGGGAGTGGATGAGCAGTTCTTC. The encoded protein is CASSLGGLAGVDEQFF. The chain employs TRBV11-3 and TRBJ2-1; TRBD2 matches 13 bases. The CDR3 extends over 16 amino acids. In germline, CDR1 is SGHNT, CDR2 YENEEA. J gave up 8 bases and V 1 base, and 5 bases lay outside the gene matches.

This clone came up a few times. CDR3 coding DNA: TGTGCCAGCTCACCAGACGCCAGTAACTATGGCTACACCTTC. This sequence encodes CASSPDASNYGYTF. This chain joins TRBV18 and TRBJ1-2; D ambiguous. The V and J ends lost 2 bases and 1 base respectively, with 8 bases between them. The CDR3 extends over 14 amino acids. CDR1 and CDR2 (germline): KGHSH, LQKENI. Full variable domain (outside the CDR3, taken from reference TRBV18 and TRBJ1-2): NAGVMQNPRHLVRRRGQEARLRCSPMKGHSHVYWYRQLPEEGLKFMVYLQKENIIDESGMPKERFSAEFPKEGPSILRIQQVVRGDSAAYFCASSPDASNYGYTFGSGTRLTVV.

J is TRBJ2-7 and V is TRBV4-1, with unresolved D. Germline CDR1 is MGHRA and CDR2 is YSYEKL. Trimming removed 1 base at V and 4 bases at J, with 14 bases between. The CDR3 consists of 15 residues. The CDR3 nucleotides read TGCGCCAGCAGCCAAGTTGAGTCCTACCGTTACGAGCAGTACTTC. Its translation: CASSQVESYRYEQYF.

Details on this clone: The same CDR3 is also encoded by other DNA sequences in this sample. This chain links TRBV10-2 with TRBJ2-2; 9 bases are a match to TRBD1. CDR1 and CDR2 from the germline V gene are WSHSY and SAAADI. The CDR3 is 16 amino acids. The J segment lost 7 bases and the V segment lost 6 bases, leaving 12 bases of the junction unmatched. DNA of the CDR3: TGCGCCAGCAGCACCCAACCGGGACAGGGAATCGGGGAGCTGTTTTTT. This gives the protein CASSTQPGQGIGELFF.

In its sample, this clone was seen a few times. The chain employs TRBV2 and TRBJ2-7, with TRBD1 matching 7 bases. The CDR3 covers 14 residues. The ends lost 5 bases at V and 5 bases at J; junction bases unmatched: 9. The V gene's germline CDR1 is SNHLY and CDR2 FYNNEI. CDR3 protein: CASSLSDRANEQYF. CDR3 DNA sequence: TGTGCCAGCAGTTTGTCCGACAGGGCCAACGAGCAGTACTTC.

The V gene is TRBV4-3, the J gene TRBJ2-3, with 8 bases lining up with TRBD2. J gave up 5 bases and V 1 base, and 8 bases lay outside the gene matches. Germline V gives CDR1 LGHNA, CDR2 YSLEER. This CDR3 has 16 amino acids. CDR3 loop: CASSQARGGGIDTQYF. The CDR3 nucleotides are TGCGCCAGCAGCCAAGCCCGGGGGGGAGGGATAGATACGCAGTATTTT.

This clone occurred a few times. This chain joins TRBV13 and TRBJ1-6, with D tentatively TRBD1 (5 bases). The length of the CDR3 is 16 residues. V lost 2 bases and J lost 9, with 17 bases in between. Germline V CDR1 and CDR2: PRHDT, FYEKMQ (reference sequence). The CDR3 nucleotides are TGTGCCAGCAGCTTACCCCAGGGTTTGTACAGTTCACCCCTCCACTTT. Translation: CASSLPQGLYSSPLHF.

Turning to this clone: This same CDR3 is encoded by further DNA sequences in the sample. The chain joins TRBV29-1 to TRBJ2-2; no definite D call. Germline loops: CDR1 SQVTM, CDR2 ANQGSEA. The CDR3 is 12 residues long. Deletions cut 6 bases from V and 1 base from J, with 6 bases between. The CDR3 sequence is CSVVRNTGELFF. The CDR3, as DNA: TGCAGCGTAGTCCGGAACACCGGGGAGCTGTTTTTT.

This rearrangement joins TRBV7-9 to TRBJ2-1; tentative D call: TRBD2 (5 bases). The CDR3 loop spans 14 amino acids. V was trimmed by 4 bases and J by 0 bases, leaving 7 bases between them. Germline V gives CDR1 SEHNR, CDR2 FQNEAQ (reference sequence). The CDR3 loop reads CASSWERSYNEQFF. The CDR3 bases are TGTGCCAGCAGCTGGGAGCGCTCCTACAATGAGCAGTTCTTC.

The chain links TRBV7-9 to TRBJ1-1; D ambiguous. Germline V gene data show CDR1 as SEHNR and CDR2 as FQNEAQ (reference sequence). The CDR3 runs to 15 residues. The ends were cut back, 5 bases at V and 5 bases at J, with 18 bases in the middle. CDR3 coding DNA: TGTGCCAGCAGCCCAGAAGAACTCCGCGGGACTGAAGCTTTCTTT. Amino acid sequence: CASSPEELRGTEAFF.

V is TRBV11-2 and J is TRBJ2-3, with TRBD2 as a possible D gene (6 bases). The CDR3 spans 17 residues. Germline lookup yields CDR1 SGHAT and CDR2 FQNNGV. V was clipped by 5 bases and J by 4 bases, with 22 bases between them. CDR3 bases: TGTGCCAGCAGCCCTAAGTTGACGCTGGGGACTGCAGATACGCAGTATTTT. Protein: CASSPKLTLGTADTQYF. Based on the CDR3 plus reference TRBV11-2 and TRBJ2-3, the full variable domain is EAGVAQSPRYKIIEKRQSVAFWCNPISGHATLYWYQQILGQGPKLLIQFQNNGVVDDSQLPKDRFSAERLKGVDSTLKIQPAKLEDSAVYLCASSPKLTLGTADTQYFGPGTRLTVL.

The V gene is TRBV5-1, the J gene TRBJ1-2; TRBD1 is a possible D gene (6 bases). The CDR3 consists of 17 residues. CDR1 SGHRS and CDR2 YFSETQ come from the germline V gene. Deletions cut 2 bases from V and 0 bases from J, with 17 bases between. CDR3 loop: CASSFNPDRIANYGYTF. In nucleotides, the CDR3 is TGCGCCAGCAGCTTCAATCCCGACAGGATCGCTAACTATGGCTACACCTTC. The full variable domain, in which reference TRBV5-1 and TRBJ1-2 provide the parts outside the CDR3, is KAGVTQTPRYLIKTRGQQVTLSCSPISGHRSVSWYQQTPGQGLQFLFEYFSETQRNKGNFPGRFSGRQFSNSRSEMNVSTLELGDSALYLCASSFNPDRIANYGYTFGSGTRLTVV.

The chain links TRBV7-2 to TRBJ2-7; 11 bases map to TRBD1. CDR3 length equals 16 residues. Germline V CDR1 and CDR2: SGHTA, FQGNSA. V lost 4 bases, J lost 3 bases, and 8 bases stayed unmatched. The CDR3 loop reads CASSWSSGTGGYEQYF. Here the CDR3 DNA reads TGTGCCAGCAGCTGGTCGTCCGGGACAGGGGGCTACGAGCAGTACTTC.

The chain recombines TRBV19 with TRBJ1-2; D is unresolved. CDR1 and CDR2 from the germline V gene are LNHDA and SQIVND (reference sequence). Trimming took off 7 bases at V and 4 bases at J, with 13 bases between the two ends. CDR3 length: 13 amino acids. The CDR3 region has the DNA TGTGCCAGTAAGGGAAAGGGCCTCTATGGCTACACCTTC. This codes for CASKGKGLYGYTF. Full variable domain (rest looked up from reference TRBV19 and TRBJ1-2): DGGITQSPKYLFRKEGQNVTLSCEQNLNHDAMYWYRQDPGQGLRLIYYSQIVNDFQKGDIAEGYSVSREKKESFPLTVTSAQKNPTAFYLCASKGKGLYGYTFGSGTRLTVV.

The V call is TRBV5-1, the J call TRBJ2-5; the D gene is possibly TRBD2 (6 bases). From germline, CDR1 is SGHRS and CDR2 YFSETQ. The CDR3 consists of 14 residues. Trimming removed 2 bases at V and 2 bases at J, with 10 bases between. The DNA for the CDR3 is TGCGCCAGCAGCTTTAGCGGAATACAAGAGACCCAGTACTTC. It specifies CASSFSGIQETQYF.

The chain carries TRBV21-1 and TRBJ2-3; the D call of TRBD1 is as the table states it, not checked on the DNA. TRBV21-1 is tagged as a pseudogene. The CDR3 covers 15 residues. CDR3 in amino acids: CASSKAYRAGDTQYF. CDR3 bases: TGTGCCAGCAGCAAAGCGTACAGGGCTGGAGATACGCAGTATTTT.

The gene calls are TRBV7-8 and TRBJ1-1, with 9 bases matching TRBD1. Germline-derived CDR1 and CDR2 are SGHVS and FQNEAQ. Trimming took 3 bases from V and 4 from J; bases not matched to a gene: 3. This CDR3 is built from 14 residues. CDR3 bases: TGTGCCAGCAGCTTCGGGACAGGGAGCACTGAAGCTTTCTTT. This codes for CASSFGTGSTEAFF.

This clone was counted between two and nine times. The CDR3 DNA reads TGCGCCAGCAGCTTAGGGGGGTCTAAGCTCGTCTACACCTTC. Protein: CASSLGGSKLVYTF. The genes are TRBV5-1 and TRBJ1-2, with D tentatively TRBD1 (6 bases). This CDR3 comprises 14 residues. Trimming left V 2 bases short and J 10 bases short, with 18 bases between. In germline, CDR1 is SGHRS, CDR2 YFSETQ. The full variable domain, its missing parts supplied by reference TRBV5-1 and TRBJ1-2, is KAGVTQTPRYLIKTRGQQVTLSCSPISGHRSVSWYQQTPGQGLQFLFEYFSETQRNKGNFPGRFSGRQFSNSRSEMNVSTLELGDSALYLCASSLGGSKLVYTFGSGTRLTVV.

V usage is TRBV5-1 and J usage is TRBJ1-1; a weak D match, TRBD1 (5 bases). V lost 2 bases and J lost 7, with 12 bases in between. This CDR3 is built from 13 residues. Germline V gene lookup returns CDR1 SGHRS and CDR2 YFSETQ. Here the CDR3 reads CASSFLEGNEAFF. CDR3 sequence (DNA): TGCGCCAGCAGCTTTTTGGAGGGGAATGAAGCTTTCTTT. The whole variable domain, remainder taken from reference TRBV5-1 and TRBJ1-1, is KAGVTQTPRYLIKTRGQQVTLSCSPISGHRSVSWYQQTPGQGLQFLFEYFSETQRNKGNFPGRFSGRQFSNSRSEMNVSTLELGDSALYLCASSFLEGNEAFFGQGTRLTVV.